This TCR beta chain was retrieved from a study of circulating CD8 cells and anti-PD-1 response in melanoma. Study as a whole: Anti-PD-1 was first-line therapy for about 50% of the 13 patients. Findings and limits, study-wide: DNEG was most diverse; TIGIT repertoires were least diverse. Clonotype sharing was highest between DPOS and TIGIT subsets.

This clonotype is large (0.1 to 1%). Its antigen remains unidentified. Germline CDR1 reads MGHRA; CDR2 reads YSYEKL. J lost 3 bases, V lost 1 base, and 4 bases had no gene match. This CDR3 comprises 15 residues. Four subsets defined by PD-1 and/or TIGIT were sorted from live CD3+CD8+TCRalphabeta+ cells. The QIAseq Immune Repertoire TCR panel built the libraries from roughly 15 ng of total RNA. Via MiXCR, TCRdb re-called the reads, giving one row per CDR3 protein. The table has about 1,400 distinct CDR3 sequences, roughly 9.2% seen once. Specimen: CD8+ T cells from PBMCs, collected at baseline or after one month of anti-PD-1 therapy (not recorded which). The chain combines TRBV4-1 with TRBJ1-2; 8 nucleotides match TRBD1. The receptor was derived from a human donor with melanoma. The CDR3 bases are TGCGCCAGCAGCCAAGTGGGGACAGGCCACTATGGCTACACCTTC. Residues: CASSQVGTGHYGYTF.